This entry lists 18 T cell receptor beta chains sequenced from one sample in a study of blood T cell repertoires in COVID-19 (dated by TCRdb to 2018 to 2021). The library was made by the immunoSEQ multiplex PCR assay. TCRdb took this table from immuneACCESS and kept in-frame rearrangements with V and J called. Such tables lack part of the clones; where checked against another copy, unresolved V genes explain under half of the gap, and the rest is unexplained. The sample has some 260,000 clones on record, roughly 84% of them singletons. 3% to 4% of the sample rests with the top ten. The sequencing sample was made of peripheral blood. The receptor set was obtained from a woman aged 40 to 50 with active or convalescent COVID-19.

V and J are TRBV16 and TRBJ1-6; 7 positions match TRBD1. The CDR3 spans 15 residues. Germline CDR1 KGHSY, CDR2 FQNENV. V shed 4 bases and J 8 bases; nucleotides not matched to a gene: 8. The CDR3 sequence: CASSPRQGPHSPLHF. CDR3 coding DNA: TGTGCCAGCAGCCCAAGACAGGGCCCGCATTCACCCCTCCACTTT.

V gene TRBV12-3 or TRBV12-4 combines with J gene TRBJ1-5; no reliable D call. The CDR3 totals 11 residues. Trimming pared 3 bases from V and 6 bases from J, leaving 3 bases between. The CDR3 nucleotides read TGTGCCAGCAGTTTCGGTCAGCCCCAGCATTTT. Translation gives CASSFGQPQHF.

This clone was observed a single time. The genes are TRBV2 and TRBJ1-1, with a tentative D call TRBD1 (5 bases). This CDR3 region has 11 residues. The germline CDR1 and CDR2 sequences are SNHLY and FYNNEI. The CDR3 DNA reads TGTGCAAATAGAGAGACAGTTGAAGCTTTCTTT. Encoded protein: CANRETVEAFF.

This clone was seen once. V is TRBV12-3 or TRBV12-4 and J is TRBJ1-2, with D perhaps matching TRBD1 (5 bases). Trimming stripped 3 bases from V and 5 bases from J, with 10 bases between. The CDR3 loop spans 13 amino acids. The CDR3 protein is CASSFVGLYGYTF. The CDR3 coding sequence is TGTGCCAGCAGTTTTGTGGGGCTGTATGGCTACACCTTC.

The chain has TRBV2 and TRBJ1-5; D gene uncertain. This CDR3 contains 17 residues. Germline assignment: CDR1 SNHLY and CDR2 FYNNEI. The V gene lost 1 base and the J gene lost 0 bases, with 13 bases spanning the gap. DNA for the CDR3: TGTGCCAGCAGTGAAGAAGATCGGGTTCCTAGCAATCAGCCCCAGCATTTT. Its translation is CASSEEDRVPSNQPQHF.

The CDR3 bases are TGTGCCAGCAGCTTAGATGCGGAGGGTCCCTACACCTTC. Its protein product is CASSLDAEGPYTF. The J gene is TRBJ1-2, the V gene TRBV11-3; D remains unclear. Germline lookup yields CDR1 SGHNT and CDR2 YENEEA. V was pared by 0 bases and J by 10 bases, with 12 bases between. The CDR3 is 13 residues long.

The chain recombines TRBV6-1 with TRBJ1-6; 7 positions agree with TRBD1. CDR1 MNHNS and CDR2 SASEGT come from the germline V gene. The CDR3 is made up of 17 amino acids. V shed 2 bases and J 0 bases; nucleotides not matched to a gene: 4. The CDR3, as DNA: TGTGCCAGCAGTGAATTAGGGGGCGGCTCCTATAATTCACCCCTCCACTTT. Protein product: CASSELGGGSYNSPLHF.

The chain has TRBV3-1 (or the pseudogene TRBV3-2) and TRBJ2-3; D possibly corresponds to TRBD1 (6 bases). The CDR3 is 14 amino acids. V lost 6 bases to trimming and J lost 0 bases, with 10 bases between them. CDR1 is LGHDT and CDR2 is YNNKEL in the germline V gene (reference sequence). CDR3 nucleotide sequence: TGTGCCAGCAGTCCAGGACAGAGCACAGATACGCAGTATTTT. The encoded protein is CASSPGQSTDTQYF.

This clone was observed a handful of times. The chain couples TRBV7-2 to TRBJ1-5; TRBD1 matches 7 bases. After removal of 6 bases from V and 6 bases from J, the junction contained 8 bases not matched to a gene. This CDR3 is built from 14 residues. Per the germline V gene, CDR1 is SGHTA and CDR2 is FQGNSA. CDR3 loop: CASSRQGGRQPQHF. DNA of the CDR3: TGTGCCAGCAGTCGGCAGGGGGGACGTCAGCCCCAGCATTTT.

J is TRBJ2-5 and V is TRBV5-6, with a weak D call TRBD1 (5 bases). The CDR3 extends over 15 amino acids. Per germline, CDR1 SGHDT and CDR2 YYEEEE. V lost 1 base and J 5 bases, leaving 15 bases between the germline ends. As DNA, the CDR3 is TGTGCCAGCAGCTTGCTGACACTAAACAGGGAGACCCAGTACTTC. Protein: CASSLLTLNRETQYF.

V and J are TRBV7-8 and TRBJ2-7, with a possible D match to TRBD2 (6 bases). The CDR3 has 15 residues. The V end was cut by 5 bases, the J end by 7 bases, with 21 bases between. CDR1 and CDR2 (germline): SGHVS, FQNEAQ. The CDR3 coding sequence is TGTGCCAGCAGCCCGAGGAGGGCCAGGGACTGGGAGCAGTACGTC. Protein product: CASSPRRARDWEQYV.

The V call is TRBV11-1, the J call TRBJ2-2; 9 positions match TRBD2. The junction had 4 bases not matched to a gene; V was cut back by 3 bases and J by 8 bases. The V gene's germline CDR1 is SGHAT and CDR2 FQDESV (reference sequence). This CDR3 is 14 amino acids long. The CDR3 region has the DNA TGTGCCAGCAGCTTGAGCGGGGGGTCTGGGGAGCTGTTTTTT. The encoded protein is CASSLSGGSGELFF. Together with reference TRBV11-1 and TRBJ2-2, the CDR3 gives the full variable domain: EAEVAQSPRYKITEKSQAVAFWCDPISGHATLYWYRQILGQGPELLVQFQDESVVDDSQLPKDRFSAERLKGVDSTLKIQPAELGDSAMYLCASSLSGGSGELFFGEGSRLTVL.

This clone was seen only a few times. The rearrangement uses TRBV15 and TRBJ1-4; 7 bases align to TRBD1. Trimming removed 3 bases from V and 11 bases from J; junction bases left unmatched: 12. Per the germline V gene, CDR1 is LNHNV and CDR2 is YYDKDF (reference sequence). The CDR3 sequence is 15 residues long. The CDR3 coding sequence is TGTGCCACCAGCAGGGAATTAGGGGGCTCGGGGAAACTGTTTTTT. This translates into CATSRELGGSGKLFF.

The chain links TRBV30 to TRBJ1-1; a possible D gene is TRBD1 (5 bases). V was shortened by 4 bases and J by 3 bases, with 9 bases between the two germline ends. This CDR3 comprises 12 residues. Germline CDR1 GTSNPN, CDR2 SVGIG (reference sequence). Here the CDR3 reads CAWIRVDTEAFF. Here the CDR3 DNA reads TGTGCCTGGATCAGGGTGGACACTGAAGCTTTCTTT. Using reference TRBV30 and TRBJ1-1 for the parts outside the CDR3, the full variable domain is SQTIHQWPATLVQPVGSPLSLECTVEGTSNPNLYWYRQAAGRGLQLLFYSVGIGQISSEVPQNLSASRPQDRQFILSSKKLLLSDSGFYLCAWIRVDTEAFFGQGTRLTVV.

The chain joins TRBV4-1 to TRBJ1-6; D gene unclear. V lost 0 bases, J lost 9 bases, and 15 bases lay in between. CDR1 and CDR2 (germline): MGHRA, YSYEKL. The CDR3 length is 16 residues. The CDR3 spells CASSQEVQGSGSPLHF. The CDR3 DNA sequence: TGCGCCAGCAGCCAAGAGGTTCAAGGCTCGGGTTCACCCCTCCACTTT.

In this sample, this clone turned up once. This may be a read error: a much more frequent sequence differs by one nucleotide. The V gene is TRBV9, the J gene TRBJ1-1; D gene ambiguous. V dropped 0 bases and J dropped 0 bases, with 3 bases sitting between them. This CDR3 region has 13 residues. Germline lookup yields CDR1 SGDLS and CDR2 YYNGEE. This CDR3 reads CASSVVVNTEAFF. Here the CDR3 DNA reads TGTGCCAGCAGCGTAGTCGTGAACACTGAAGCTTTCTTT.

The chain recombines TRBV5-1 with TRBJ1-2; possibly TRBD1 for D (5 bases). The CDR3 is 14 residues long. Germline CDR1 is SGHRS and CDR2 is YFSETQ. Trimming stripped 4 bases from V and 8 bases from J, with 18 bases between. CDR3 residues: CASSPDSALPGYTF. The CDR3 bases are TGCGCCAGCAGCCCTGACAGCGCCCTCCCGGGCTACACCTTC.

In its sample, this clone was seen once. The genes are TRBV27 and TRBJ2-7, with 7 bases identical to TRBD1. The V segment lost 2 bases and the J segment 9 bases; nucleotides outside the gene matches: 7. The CDR3 consists of 13 residues. Germline values: CDR1 MNHEY, CDR2 SMNVEV (reference sequence). The CDR3 bases are TGTGCCAGCAGTTTAGGGGCGGACAGGCGGCAGTACGTC. This sequence encodes CASSLGADRRQYV.